Given below is one T cell receptor beta chain in context. Generated by immunoSEQ multiplex PCR, the TCRdb table keeps only in-frame clones and is missing some. The sample lists under 2,000,000 clones, approximately 94% occurring once. Naive CD8 cells, CD45RO-negative and positively selected for CCR7, excluded terminally differentiated effector memory CD45RA+ cells. The CDR3 contains 12 residues. CDR1 and CDR2 from the germline V gene are WNHNN and SYGVQD (reference sequence). The sample comes from a study of shared clonotypes between healthy human individuals. The sequence was collected from a young man in good health. The V call is TRBV10-1, the J call TRBJ1-1; the match to TRBD1 covers 10 bases. Sequencing used naive CD8+ T cells sorted from blood. CDR3 protein: CALRGTGVKAFF. CDR3 bases: TGCGCGCTGAGGGGGACAGGGGTCAAAGCTTTCTTT.